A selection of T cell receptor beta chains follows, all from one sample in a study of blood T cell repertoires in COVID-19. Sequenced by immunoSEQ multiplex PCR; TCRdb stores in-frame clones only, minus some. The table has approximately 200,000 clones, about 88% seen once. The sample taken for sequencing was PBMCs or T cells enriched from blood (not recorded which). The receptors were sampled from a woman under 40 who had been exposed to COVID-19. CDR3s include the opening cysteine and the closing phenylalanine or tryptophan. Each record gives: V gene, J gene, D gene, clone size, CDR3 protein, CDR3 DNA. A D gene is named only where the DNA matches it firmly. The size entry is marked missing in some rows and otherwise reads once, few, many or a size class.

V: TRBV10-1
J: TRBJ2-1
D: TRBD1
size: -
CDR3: CASSEGGRNEQFF
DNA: TGCGCCAGCAGTGAAGGGGGCCGAAATGAGCAGTTCTTC

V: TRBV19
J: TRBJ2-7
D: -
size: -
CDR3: CASSGQGYEQYF
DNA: TGTGCCAGTAGTGGCCAGGGTTACGAGCAGTACTTC

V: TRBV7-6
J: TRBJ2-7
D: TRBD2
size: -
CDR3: CASSLGAPGGHEQYF
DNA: TGTGCCAGCAGCTTAGGAGCCCCGGGGGGGCACGAGCAGTACTTC

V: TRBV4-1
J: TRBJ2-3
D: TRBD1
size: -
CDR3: CASSQFDRGDQDTQYF
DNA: TGCGCCAGCAGCCAATTCGACAGGGGAGACCAGGATACGCAGTATTTT

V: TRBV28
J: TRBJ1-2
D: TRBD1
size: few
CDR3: CASRTGTATYGYTF
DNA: TGTGCCAGCAGAACCGGGACAGCGACTTATGGCTACACCTTC

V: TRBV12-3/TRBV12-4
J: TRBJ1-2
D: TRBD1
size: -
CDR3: CASGGTGADGYTF
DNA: TGTGCCAGCGGGGGGACAGGGGCCGATGGCTACACCTTC

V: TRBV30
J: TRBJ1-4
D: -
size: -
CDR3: CALISRANEKLFF
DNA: TGTGCCCTGATTTCTCGGGCTAATGAAAAACTGTTTTTT

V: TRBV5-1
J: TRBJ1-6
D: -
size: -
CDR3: CASSQGTSNSPLHF
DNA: TGCGCCAGCAGCCAAGGGACAAGTAATTCACCCCTCCACTTT

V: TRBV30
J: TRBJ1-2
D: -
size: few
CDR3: CAWMTPSYGYTF
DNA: TGTGCCTGGATGACACCCAGCTATGGCTACACCTTC

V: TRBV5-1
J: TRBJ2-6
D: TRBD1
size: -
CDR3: CASSLLTGGGSGANVLTF
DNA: TGCGCCAGCAGCTTACTGACAGGGGGCGGATCTGGGGCCAACGTCCTGACTTTC

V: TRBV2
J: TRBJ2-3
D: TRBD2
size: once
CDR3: CASSLHPGLAVDTQYF
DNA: TGTGCCAGCAGTCTCCACCCGGGACTAGCAGTAGATACGCAGTATTTT

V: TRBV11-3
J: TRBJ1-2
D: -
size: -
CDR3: CASSVGQSYYGYTF
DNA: TGTGCCAGCAGCGTCGGACAGTCCTACTATGGCTACACCTTC

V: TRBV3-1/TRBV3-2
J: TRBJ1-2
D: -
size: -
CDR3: CASSKQAAWGYTF
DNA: TGTGCCAGCAGCAAACAGGCAGCTTGGGGCTACACCTTC

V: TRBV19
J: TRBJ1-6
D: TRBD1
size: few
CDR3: CASSFGQGVGSPLHF
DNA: TGTGCCAGTAGTTTCGGACAGGGGGTAGGTTCACCCCTCCACTTT